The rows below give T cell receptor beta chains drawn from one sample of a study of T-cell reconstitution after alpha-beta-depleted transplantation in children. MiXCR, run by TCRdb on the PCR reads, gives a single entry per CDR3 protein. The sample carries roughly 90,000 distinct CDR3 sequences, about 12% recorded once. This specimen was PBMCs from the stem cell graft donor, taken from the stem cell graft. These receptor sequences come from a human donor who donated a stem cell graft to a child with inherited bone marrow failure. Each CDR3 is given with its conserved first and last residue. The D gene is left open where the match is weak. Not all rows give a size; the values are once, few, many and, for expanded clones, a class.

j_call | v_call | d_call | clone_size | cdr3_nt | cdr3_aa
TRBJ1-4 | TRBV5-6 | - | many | TGTGCCAGCAGCTTGGACCGAGGATCTCATGAAAAACTGTTTTTT | CASSLDRGSHEKLFF
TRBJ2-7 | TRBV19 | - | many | TGTGCCAGTAAAATATCGGGGGAGTCCTCCTACGAGCAGTACTTC | CASKISGESSYEQYF
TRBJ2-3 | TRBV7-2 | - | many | TGTGCCAGCAGCTTGACCCGCCAAATTTCGGATACGCAGTATTTT | CASSLTRQISDTQYF
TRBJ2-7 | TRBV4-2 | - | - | TGTGCCAGCAGCCAAGATGGTGAGACAGCCGAGAGCTACGAGCAGTACTTC | CASSQDGETAESYEQYF
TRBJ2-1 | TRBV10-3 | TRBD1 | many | TGTGCCATCAGTGAGACAAAAGGACAGGGAGAGTTCTTC | CAISETKGQGEFF
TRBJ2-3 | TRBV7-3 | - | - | TGTGCCAGCAGCAAAGGGGACTTCTGGAGCACAGATACGCAGTATTTT | CASSKGDFWSTDTQYF
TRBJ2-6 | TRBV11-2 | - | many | TGTGCCAGCAGGGGGCCCGGGGCCAACGTCCTGACTTTC | CASRGPGANVLTF
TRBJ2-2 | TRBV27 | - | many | TGTGCCAGCAGTTTATCGGATGGTAGCTTGCCGAACACCGGGGAGCTGTTTTTT | CASSLSDGSLPNTGELFF
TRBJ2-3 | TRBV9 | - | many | TGTGCCAGCAGCGTAGTTGGGACTAGCACAGATACGCAGTATTTT | CASSVVGTSTDTQYF
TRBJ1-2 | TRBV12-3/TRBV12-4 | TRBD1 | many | TGTGCCAGCAGTTTAGCGGGGACAGGGTCGGGCTACACCTTC | CASSLAGTGSGYTF
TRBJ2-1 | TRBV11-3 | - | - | TGTGCCAGCAGCTTAGGATCCGCGGTCCGACAGTTCTTC | CASSLGSAVRQFF
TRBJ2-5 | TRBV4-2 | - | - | TGTGCCAGCAGCCAAGAGTCCCAGGGTGGGACCCAGTACTTC | CASSQESQGGTQYF
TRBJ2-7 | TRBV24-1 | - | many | TGTGCCACCAGTGATTTGGATTACGAGCAGTACTTC | CATSDLDYEQYF
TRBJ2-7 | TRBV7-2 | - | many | TGTGCCAGCAGCTTAGATGGGCAGAAGGAAGAGCAGTACTTC | CASSLDGQKEEQYF
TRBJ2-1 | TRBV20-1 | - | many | TGCAGTGCTAGAGATCAAACTAGCTATGAGCAGTTCTTC | CSARDQTSYEQFF
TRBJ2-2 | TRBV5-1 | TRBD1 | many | TGCGCCACCGGACAGGGCTGGGCCGGGGAGCTGTTTTTT | CATGQGWAGELFF
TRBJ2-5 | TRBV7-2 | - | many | TGTGCCAGCCATCACGGAGGGCCGGGGTACCAAGAGACCCAGTACTTC | CASHHGGPGYQETQYF
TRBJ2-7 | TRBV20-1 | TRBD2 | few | TGCAGTGCTAGAGATCGGGGGGGCGGATCCTACGAGCAGTACTTC | CSARDRGGGSYEQYF
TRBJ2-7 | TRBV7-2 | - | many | TGTGCCAGCAGCACGAGGTCGGCCTACGAGCAGTACTTC | CASSTRSAYEQYF
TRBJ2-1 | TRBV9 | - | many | TGTGCCAGCAGCGCCGGAAACTACAATGAGCAGTTCTTC | CASSAGNYNEQFF
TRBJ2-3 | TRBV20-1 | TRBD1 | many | TGCAGTGCTAGAGCTCCCCAGGGGGCTGGAGATACGCAGTATTTT | CSARAPQGAGDTQYF
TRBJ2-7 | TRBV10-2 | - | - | TGCGCCAGCAGGTCGGCAGCTCGGTACGAGCAGTACTTC | CASRSAARYEQYF
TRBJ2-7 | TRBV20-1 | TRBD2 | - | TGCAGTGCTCCAAAAGCGGGGGGAAAAGGCGAGCAGTACTTC | CSAPKAGGKGEQYF
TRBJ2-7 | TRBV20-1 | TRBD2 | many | TGCAGTGCTAGTTCCCTCGGGAGCGGGAGCTCCTACGAGCAGTACTTC | CSASSLGSGSSYEQYF
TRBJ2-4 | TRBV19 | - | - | TGTGCCAGTAGTACCGGGGGGCGATCCCTGGGGATTCAGTACTTC | CASSTGGRSLGIQYF
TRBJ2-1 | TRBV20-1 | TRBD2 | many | TGCAGTGCTAGAATTAGCGGGGGCCAGATGCGTTCCTACAATGAGCAGTTCTTC | CSARISGGQMRSYNEQFF
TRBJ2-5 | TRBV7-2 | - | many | TGTGCCAGCAGCTTACAGCGAGGAGAGACCCAGTACTTC | CASSLQRGETQYF
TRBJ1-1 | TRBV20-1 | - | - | TGCAGTGCCTGCCCGTGGCAGGGTGCTGAAGCTTTCTTT | CSACPWQGAEAFF
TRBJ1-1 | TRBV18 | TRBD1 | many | TGTGCCAGCTCACCGCTAGGACAGGACACTGAAGCTTTCTTT | CASSPLGQDTEAFF
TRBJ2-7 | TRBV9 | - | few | TGTGCCAGCAGCGAAGGTCATGGGGAGCAGTACTTC | CASSEGHGEQYF
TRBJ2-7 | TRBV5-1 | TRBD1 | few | TGCGCCAGCAGCTTGGTTCGACAGGGCCGAGGATACTACGAGCAGTACTTC | CASSLVRQGRGYYEQYF
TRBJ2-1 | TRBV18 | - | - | TGTGCCAGCTCACCTGCAGCTCCGGATGAGCAGTTCTTC | CASSPAAPDEQFF
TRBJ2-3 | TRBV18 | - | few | TGTGCCAGCTCACCAAGGGACACCGCCCCTAGCACAGATACGCAGTATTTT | CASSPRDTAPSTDTQYF
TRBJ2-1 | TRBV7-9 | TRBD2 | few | TGTGCCAGCAGCTCTTCCGGGACTAGCGGGAGGGAACACAATGAGCAGTTCTTC | CASSSSGTSGREHNEQFF
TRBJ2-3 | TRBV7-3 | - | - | TGTGCCAGCAGCTTAACCGGGGGCAGCACAGATACGCAGTATTTT | CASSLTGGSTDTQYF
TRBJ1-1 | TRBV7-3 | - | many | TGTGCCAGCAGCTCAGGGCTGAACACTGAAGCTTTCTTT | CASSSGLNTEAFF
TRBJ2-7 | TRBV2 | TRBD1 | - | TGTGCCAGCAGTGGGGACAGGCACTACGAGCAGTACTTC | CASSGDRHYEQYF
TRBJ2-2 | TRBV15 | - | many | TGTGCCACCAGCAGAGGGACCGTATCAGGGGAGCTGTTTTTT | CATSRGTVSGELFF
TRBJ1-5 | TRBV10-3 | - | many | TGTGCCATCAGTGGGGGGGCTGGGGCTCAGCCCCAGCATTTT | CAISGGAGAQPQHF
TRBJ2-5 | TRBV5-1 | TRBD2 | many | TGCGCCAGCAGCTACGCTAGCGGGAGCGGGGAGACCCAGTACTTC | CASSYASGSGETQYF
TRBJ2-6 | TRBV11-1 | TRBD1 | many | TGTGCCAGCAGCAAGGACAGGGGGTCCTTCTCTGGGGCCAACGTCCTGACTTTC | CASSKDRGSFSGANVLTF
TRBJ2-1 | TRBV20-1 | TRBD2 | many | TGCAGTGCGAACCTAGCGGGACCGTACAATGAGCAGTTCTTC | CSANLAGPYNEQFF
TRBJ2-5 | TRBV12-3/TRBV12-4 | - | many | TGTGCCAGCAGCTGGGAGGCCCAAGAGACCCAGTACTTC | CASSWEAQETQYF
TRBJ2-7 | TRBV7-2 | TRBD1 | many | TGTGCCAGCAGCCTAGGGTTGGGGACAGCGCCCGAGCAGTACTTC | CASSLGLGTAPEQYF
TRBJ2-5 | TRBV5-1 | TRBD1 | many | TGCGCCAGCAGCTTGTCAGGGACAGCTGTCACAGAGACCCAGTACTTC | CASSLSGTAVTETQYF
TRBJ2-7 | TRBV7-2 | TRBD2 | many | TGTGCCAGCAGCCCTTTAGCGGGAGGTTCCCACGAGCAGTACTTC | CASSPLAGGSHEQYF
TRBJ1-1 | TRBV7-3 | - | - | TGTGCCAGCAGCCCACGCGCCGGGGGTGATGAAACTGAAGCTTTCTTT | CASSPRAGGDETEAFF
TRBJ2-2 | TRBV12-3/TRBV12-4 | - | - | TGTGCCAGCAGTTTAGACACCGGGGAGCTGTTTTTT | CASSLDTGELFF
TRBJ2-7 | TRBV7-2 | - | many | TGTGCCAGCAGCCCCCTCTGGACGGTCTCCTACGAGCAGTACTTC | CASSPLWTVSYEQYF
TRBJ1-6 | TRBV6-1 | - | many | TGTGCCAGCAGCGACAGGAGCTCCTATAATTCACCCCTCCACTTT | CASSDRSSYNSPLHF
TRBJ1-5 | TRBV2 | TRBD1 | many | TGTGCCAGCATCTGGGACAGGAACAGCAATCAGCCCCAGCATTTT | CASIWDRNSNQPQHF
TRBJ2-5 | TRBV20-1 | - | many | TGCAGTGCCCCTAGGAGGGGAGAGACCCAGTACTTC | CSAPRRGETQYF
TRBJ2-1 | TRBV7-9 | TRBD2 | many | TGTGCCAGCAGCTTACCCTCTAGCGGGGAGTCATTCTTC | CASSLPSSGESFF
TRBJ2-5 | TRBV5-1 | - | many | TGCGCCAGCAGCTTGGTTTCCCGTCGGTTTCAAGAGACCCAGTACTTC | CASSLVSRRFQETQYF
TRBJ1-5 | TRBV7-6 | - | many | TGTGCCAGCAGTGAGGGGATCAATCAGCCCCAGCATTTT | CASSEGINQPQHF